The source of this TCR beta chain is a study of CD8+CD57+ T cells in acquired aplastic anemia. About the research overall: An average of roughly 3 ug of DNA was obtained from sorted CD4+ and CD8+ cells. Study observations and caveats: Patients and controls were found to share 25 to 35 CD8+ CDR3 sequences. Any difference that existed in CD8+ Simpson's diversity between patients and controls was not significant.

Germline CDR1 is SSHAT and CDR2 is FNYEAQ (reference sequence). This CDR3 spans 14 amino acids. Points on this clonotype: Its antigen is not identified. One junction end disagrees with the germline gene, perhaps due to a read error.

Genomic DNA acted as the template from which TCR beta VDJ combination and CDR3 sequence profiling were carried out. TCRdb fed the reads into MiXCR, producing one record per CDR3 protein. The table records 200,000 or so distinct CDR3 sequences, around 49% of them present only once. Whoever was chosen for sequencing had shown CD8+CD57+ cell expansion by flow cytometry. The sample comprised sorted CD4+, CD8+, or CD8+CD57+ T cells (not recorded which) from PBMCs. The rearrangement links TRBV7-7 to TRBJ2-5, with D perhaps being TRBD1 or TRBD2 (5 bases each). The clonotype comes from a human donor with aplastic anemia. CDR3 amino acids: CASSSGPRRETQYF. CDR3 nucleotide sequence: TGTGCTAGCAGCTCGGGACCTCGTCGGGAGACCCAGTACTTC.